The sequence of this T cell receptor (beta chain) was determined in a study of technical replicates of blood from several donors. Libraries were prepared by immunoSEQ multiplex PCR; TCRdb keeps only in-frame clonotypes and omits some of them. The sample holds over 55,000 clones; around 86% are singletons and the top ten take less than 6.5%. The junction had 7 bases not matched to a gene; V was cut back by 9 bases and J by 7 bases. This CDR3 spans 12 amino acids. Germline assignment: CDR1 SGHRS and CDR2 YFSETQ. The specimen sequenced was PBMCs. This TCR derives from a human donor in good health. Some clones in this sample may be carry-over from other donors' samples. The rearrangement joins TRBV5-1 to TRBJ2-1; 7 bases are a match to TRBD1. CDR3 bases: TGCGCCACCGGGACAGATACTAATGAGCAGTTCTTC. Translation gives CATGTDTNEQFF.